Many counts were recorded for the clone carrying this T cell receptor beta chain. Its target is unknown. CDR1 and CDR2 (germline): SQVTM, ANQGSEA. The CDR3 has 12 residues. Trimming removed 4 bases at V and 6 bases at J, with 10 bases between. The data stem from a study of T cell repertoires in cytomegalovirus infection. Points from the study as a whole: CMV-specific TCR beta clonotypes restricted by HLA-C were the ones dominating the ex vivo response.

MiXCR was run by TCRdb on the reads, yielding one entry per CDR3 protein. The table has under 200,000 distinct CDR3 sequences, roughly 9% seen once. This clonotype originated in a human donor in good health (CMV status not recorded). Some clones in this sample may be carry-over from other donors' samples. Source material: PBMCs. This chain links TRBV29-1 with TRBJ2-1; D may correspond to TRBD1 or TRBD2 (5 bases each). The CDR3 loop is CSVGEGFNEQFF. For the CDR3, the DNA is TGCAGCGTTGGAGAGGGGTTCAATGAGCAGTTCTTC.